The rows below give T cell receptor beta chains drawn from one sample of a study of sequential checkpoint blockade in melanoma. The protocol was immunoSEQ multiplex PCR, while the TCRdb copy is restricted to in-frame clones and leaves out a portion. The sample lists thousands of clones, roughly 21% occurring once. Sequenced material: tumor tissue (inferred from file names), taken from a patient given nivolumab and ipilimumab in sequence. The receptors shown here come from a human donor with melanoma. Both conserved end residues are part of each CDR3. D genes are given only for firm matches. A row's size may be missing; if present it is once, few, many or a size class.

cdr3_length	d_call	v_call	j_call	clone_size	cdr3_aa	cdr3_nt
13	.	TRBV6-8	TRBJ1-1	few	CASTKDSFTEAFF	TGTGCCAGCACTAAGGACAGCTTCACTGAAGCTTTCTTT
14	.	TRBV11-3	TRBJ2-1	many	CASSFPADYNEQFF	TGTGCCAGCAGCTTTCCGGCGGATTACAATGAGCAGTTCTTC
12	TRBD2	TRBV19	TRBJ2-1	.	CASSTFSGILFF	TGTGCCAGTAGTACCTTTAGCGGGATCCTGTTCTTC
15	.	TRBV9	TRBJ2-1	few	CASSQASGRSNEQFF	TGTGCCAGCAGCCAAGCCAGCGGGCGATCCAATGAGCAGTTCTTC
15	.	TRBV28	TRBJ2-7	.	CASSAGWGVSYEQYF	TGTGCCAGCAGCGCGGGTTGGGGGGTCTCCTACGAGCAGTACTTC
20	TRBD2	TRBV9	TRBJ2-3	few	CASSVFPMLGTSGSTDTQYF	TGTGCCAGCAGCGTATTCCCCATGTTGGGGACTAGCGGGAGCACAGATACGCAGTATTTT
15	TRBD2	TRBV11-3	TRBJ2-7	medium-sized	CASSRWSGSSYEQYF	TGTGCCAGCAGTAGATGGAGCGGGAGCTCCTACGAGCAGTACTTC
15	.	TRBV11-3	TRBJ2-1	many	CASSWDSLGYNEQFF	TGTGCCAGCAGCTGGGACTCCCTCGGGTACAATGAGCAGTTCTTC
18	.	TRBV11-3	TRBJ2-7	many	CASSLISGGREYLGEQYF	TGTGCCAGCAGCTTAATATCAGGGGGGCGGGAGTACCTCGGCGAGCAGTACTTC
16	TRBD1	TRBV28	TRBJ1-5	.	CASRELTGAFGQPQHF	TGTGCCAGCCGTGAACTTACAGGGGCGTTTGGACAGCCCCAGCATTTT